The entry below describes one T cell receptor (beta chain). Its target is not known. This sample was included in a study of beta chain features in type 1 diabetes. The wider study: Patient and healthy donor groups were alike in age, gender and cell yields. Study findings and constraints: Diminished insertions and augmented deletions at VDJ junctions characterized type 1 diabetes patients.

Reverse transcription of all isolated RNA meant that expressed TCRB transcripts were sequenced. Deep immunoSEQ sequencing covered naive, central memory and regulatory T cell samples. Clones were read by immunoSEQ multiplex PCR, and TCRdb kept only the in-frame ones, dropping some. There are over 350,000 clones in the sample; around 15% occur only once, and roughly 0.019% lies in the top ten. This receptor was obtained from a woman younger than 30 in good health. Material: naive CD4+ T cells from blood.

This CDR3 reads CASSVGRTGELFF. The CDR3 nucleotides read TGTGCCAGCAGTGTTGGTAGAACCGGGGAGCTGTTTTTT. The chain carries TRBV2 and TRBJ2-2; D call uncertain. Germline V CDR1 and CDR2: SNHLY, FYNNEI. CDR3 length: 13 amino acids. Trimming left V 4 bases short and J 5 bases short, with 8 bases between.